This T cell receptor (beta chain) was obtained from a study of spatial heterogeneity in lung cancer. Whole-study findings and limits: Numbers of ubiquitous and regional expanded TCRs tracked ubiquitous and regional nonsynonymous mutation counts, respectively. Tumor T cell coverage was estimated at 6% to 7% for alpha and more than 11% for beta chains. The number of expanded tumor alpha and beta chains correlated with mutation number.

A unique molecular identifier was attached to every TCR cDNA molecule. TCRdb redid the calling of the 5' RACE reads with MiXCR, one entry per CDR3 protein. The repertoire holds over 10,000 distinct CDR3 sequences, with about 6% as singletons. Indicated time point: sample taken at primary tumor resection. Unsorted whole RNA of tumor, nontumor lung or frozen PBMC was sequenced. This clonotype has ten or more counts. Its target is unknown. Germline CDR1 and CDR2: KGHSH and LQKENI. Between the trimmed V and J ends, which lost 2 bases and 4 bases, there was a span of 17 bases. The CDR3 totals 17 residues. The V and J genes are TRBV18 and TRBJ2-2; D call uncertain. The clonotype originates from a female donor with early-stage non-small cell lung cancer. Material: lung tumor tissue, obtained at surgery. CDR3 in amino acids: CASSPSETFFSTGELFF. CDR3 DNA: TGTGCCAGCTCACCATCAGAGACTTTCTTCTCCACCGGGGAGCTGTTTTTT. The full variable domain, completed using reference TRBV18 and TRBJ2-2, is NAGVMQNPRHLVRRRGQEARLRCSPMKGHSHVYWYRQLPEEGLKFMVYLQKENIIDESGMPKERFSAEFPKEGPSILRIQQVVRGDSAAYFCASSPSETFFSTGELFFGEGSRLTVL.